Following are 24 T cell receptor beta chains from one sample sequenced in a study of T cell responses to AZD1222 COVID-19 vaccine. Repertoires were generated with immunoSEQ multiplex PCR, while TCRdb's copy carries only in-frame clones and drops some. The table shows some 180,000 clones, with 90% to 95% occurring only once. Sequencing was performed on peripheral blood, taken 28 days after the second AZD1222 dose. The receptors were gathered from an adult who received the AZD1222 COVID-19 vaccine.

Here the CDR3 reads CASKEDAYSPLHF. The CDR3, as DNA: TGTGCCAGTAAGGAGGACGCTTATTCACCCCTCCACTTT. J is TRBJ1-6 and V is TRBV19; D not certain. Looked up from germline, CDR1 is LNHDA and CDR2 is SQIVND (reference sequence). The length of the CDR3 is 13 residues. V dropped 7 bases and J dropped 8 bases, with 12 bases sitting between them.

The V call is TRBV6-5, the J call TRBJ1-2; D is ambiguous. The CDR3 length is 14 residues. Germline lookup yields CDR1 MNHEY and CDR2 SVGAGI. The germline V and J ends were trimmed by 2 bases and 2 bases, with 9 bases remaining between them. Here the CDR3 DNA reads TGTGCCAGCAGTTACCAGGCAGCAAACTATGGCTACACCTTC. Encoded protein: CASSYQAANYGYTF.

The genes are TRBV7-2 and TRBJ2-1; tentatively, D is TRBD1 or TRBD2 (6 bases each). Germline V lookup: CDR1 SGHTA, CDR2 FQGNSA. Trimming shortened V by 1 base and J by 7 bases, and 14 bases separated the two germline ends. The length of the CDR3 is 15 residues. The CDR3 spells CASSLVGGPLNEQFF. For the CDR3, the DNA is TGTGCCAGCAGCTTAGTTGGGGGGCCGCTGAATGAGCAGTTCTTC.

V is TRBV3-1 (or the pseudogene TRBV3-2) and J is TRBJ1-1; no firm D call. The CDR3 extends over 12 amino acids. Germline CDR1 is LGHDT and CDR2 is YNNKEL (reference sequence). Trimming pared 3 bases from V and 11 bases from J, leaving 13 bases between. CDR3 sequence (DNA): TGTGCCAGCAGCCATCCCACCGGGCTGGCTTTCTTT. Translating gives CASSHPTGLAFF.

This clone appeared a single time. J is TRBJ1-5 and V is TRBV4-1, with D unresolved. Trimming pared 0 bases from V and 1 base from J, leaving 7 bases between. The CDR3 totals 15 residues. CDR1 is MGHRA and CDR2 is YSYEKL in the germline V gene. The CDR3 DNA follows: TGCGCCAGCAGCCAAGATCGACGGAGCAATCAGCCCCAGCATTTT. Its protein product is CASSQDRRSNQPQHF.

The chain combines TRBV2 with TRBJ1-2; D ambiguous. Germline lookup yields CDR1 SNHLY and CDR2 FYNNEI. The V gene lost 4 bases and the J gene lost 6 bases, with 15 bases spanning the gap. The CDR3 runs 14 residues. The CDR3 protein is CASSGLAGFDGYTF. DNA of the CDR3: TGTGCCAGCAGTGGGCTAGCCGGGTTTGATGGCTACACCTTC.

V is TRBV11-2 and J is TRBJ2-1; TRBD2 agrees at 12 bases. The CDR3 is 17 residues long. V lost 6 bases and J lost 3; bases outside the gene matches: 9. From germline, CDR1 is SGHAT and CDR2 FQNNGV. CDR3 sequence reads: CASSKLAGGTLYNEQFF. The CDR3 DNA reads as TGTGCCAGCAGTAAACTAGCGGGAGGTACCCTCTACAATGAGCAGTTCTTC.

The chain employs TRBV18 and TRBJ2-6; D may be TRBD1 (5 bases). V lost 6 bases to trimming and J lost 0 bases, with 18 bases between them. The CDR3 spans 18 residues. Germline V CDR1 and CDR2: KGHSH, LQKENI. CDR3 coding DNA: TGTGCCAGCTCCCCTCGGCAAGGGGCGAGCTCTGGGGCCAACGTCCTGACTTTC. It codes for CASSPRQGASSGANVLTF. Filled out from reference TRBV18 and TRBJ2-6, the complete variable domain reads NAGVMQNPRHLVRRRGQEARLRCSPMKGHSHVYWYRQLPEEGLKFMVYLQKENIIDESGMPKERFSAEFPKEGPSILRIQQVVRGDSAAYFCASSPRQGASSGANVLTFGAGSRLTVL.

The chain carries TRBV9 and TRBJ1-1; TRBD1 might be the D (6 bases). V lost 3 bases to trimming and J lost 7 bases, with 16 bases between them. CDR1 and CDR2 (germline): SGDLS, YYNGEE. This CDR3 is built from 14 residues. In nucleotides, the CDR3 is TGTGCCAGCAGCGCGTCTGGGGGCCTGAGTGAAGCTTTCTTT. Translated, it gives CASSASGGLSEAFF.

This chain uses TRBV7-2 with TRBJ2-5; D call uncertain. Trimming pared 1 base from V and 5 bases from J, leaving 8 bases between. CDR3 size: 13 residues. CDR1 and CDR2 (germline): SGHTA, FQGNSA. The CDR3 is CASSLVRWETQYF. The CDR3 DNA reads TGTGCCAGCAGCTTAGTGAGGTGGGAGACCCAGTACTTC.

The chain is built from TRBV5-1 and TRBJ2-1; 10 bases line up with TRBD2. The V gene end was trimmed by 0 bases and the J gene end by 6 bases; junction bases not matched to a gene: 3. CDR1 is SGHRS and CDR2 is YFSETQ in the germline V gene. This CDR3 is built from 15 residues. DNA of the CDR3: TGCGCCAGCAGCTTGGTAATAGCGGGAGGCAATGAGCAGTTCTTC. This gives the protein CASSLVIAGGNEQFF.

The V gene is TRBV6-5, the J gene TRBJ2-6; D gene uncertain. The germline CDR1 and CDR2 sequences are MNHEY and SVGAGI. The CDR3 has 15 amino acids. V gave up 0 bases and J gave up 0 bases, with 3 bases separating them. This CDR3 is CASSYSVSGANVLTF. CDR3 coding DNA: TGTGCCAGCAGTTACTCGGTCTCTGGGGCCAACGTCCTGACTTTC.

The chain employs TRBV6-5 and TRBJ2-4; D call uncertain. The germline V gene has CDR1 MNHEY and CDR2 SVGAGI. The length of the CDR3 is 14 residues. The V and J ends lost 8 bases and 1 base respectively, with 12 bases between them. The CDR3 region is CASASRAAKNIQYF. The CDR3 nucleotides are TGTGCCAGCGCCAGTAGGGCGGCCAAAAACATTCAGTACTTC.

In its sample, this clone was seen once. The V gene is TRBV9, the J gene TRBJ2-1, with TRBD2 matching 11 bases. Germline CDR1 is SGDLS and CDR2 is YYNGEE. CDR3 length: 17 residues. V trimming: 2 bases; J trimming: 0 bases; junction bases outside the gene matches: 4. In nucleotides, the CDR3 is TGTGCCAGCAGCGTCGGACTAGCGGGCCTCTCCTACAATGAGCAGTTCTTC. As protein: CASSVGLAGLSYNEQFF.

V and J are TRBV10-1 and TRBJ1-5; D unresolved. The CDR3 length is 16 residues. V was pared by 2 bases and J by 2 bases, with 13 bases between. In germline, CDR1 is WNHNN, CDR2 SYGVQD (reference sequence). The CDR3 DNA reads as TGCGCCAGCAGTGAGGGAGGGCTAGGAGGCAATCAGCCCCAGCATTTT. Amino acids: CASSEGGLGGNQPQHF.

The V call is TRBV5-1, the J call TRBJ1-2, with D unresolved. The germline CDR1 and CDR2 sequences are SGHRS and YFSETQ. This CDR3 comprises 14 residues. V shed 0 bases and J shed 2 bases, with 8 bases lying between them. DNA of the CDR3: TGCGCCAGCAGCTTGGGGACGGGAAACTATGGCTACACCTTC. Translating gives CASSLGTGNYGYTF.

V is TRBV4-3 and J is TRBJ2-3, with TRBD1 identical over 7 bases. The trim removed 5 bases at V and 6 bases at J, leaving 11 bases unmatched. The CDR3 is 15 amino acids. Germline lookup yields CDR1 LGHNA and CDR2 YSLEER. The CDR3 nucleotides are TGCGCCAGCAGCGATAAGGGGGCGCGAGTGGATACGCAGTATTTT. This encodes CASSDKGARVDTQYF.

The chain joins TRBV29-1 to TRBJ1-1; TRBD1 might be the D (6 bases). The V gene lost 1 base and the J gene lost 2 bases, with 14 bases spanning the gap. Germline V lookup: CDR1 SQVTM, CDR2 ANQGSEA. The CDR3 spans 15 residues. The CDR3 sequence is CSVEGPRGGNTEAFF. In DNA form, the CDR3 reads TGCAGCGTTGAAGGGCCGAGGGGGGGTAACACTGAAGCTTTCTTT.

This rearrangement joins TRBV24-1 to TRBJ2-5; D tentatively reads TRBD1 or TRBD2 (5 bases each). V lost 2 bases and J 3 bases, leaving 12 bases between the germline ends. The CDR3 length is 15 residues. Germline V gives CDR1 KGHDR, CDR2 SFDVKD. The CDR3: CATSDSGTPKETQYF. DNA of the CDR3: TGTGCCACCAGTGATTCCGGGACCCCTAAAGAGACCCAGTACTTC.

This chain links TRBV4-1 with TRBJ1-1; D not resolved. The CDR3 totals 12 residues. Trimming pared 3 bases from V and 3 bases from J, leaving 5 bases between. The germline gives CDR1 MGHRA, CDR2 YSYEKL. The DNA for the CDR3 is TGCGCCAGCAGCCAGGGCTACACTGAAGCTTTCTTT. This codes for CASSQGYTEAFF.

The chain employs TRBV7-3 and TRBJ2-1; D is possibly TRBD2 (7 bases). Trimming stripped 5 bases from V and 16 bases from J, with 21 bases between. The CDR3 spans 13 residues. Germline V gene data show CDR1 as SGHTA and CDR2 as FQGTGA. CDR3 DNA: TGTGCCAGCAGCCCCGGAGGGGGGGGGCCCTCATTCTTC. This sequence encodes CASSPGGGGPSFF.

The gene calls are TRBV5-5 and TRBJ1-5; 8 bases map to TRBD1. The CDR3 is 18 amino acids. V was pared by 0 bases and J by 0 bases, with 8 bases of the junction left unmatched. Germline V gene data show CDR1 as SGHKS and CDR2 as YYEKEE (reference sequence). CDR3 sequence reads: CASSLAPGGGYSNQPQHF. CDR3 in DNA: TGTGCCAGCAGCTTGGCCCCAGGGGGCGGGTATAGCAATCAGCCCCAGCATTTT.

In this sample, this clone turned up a few times. The V call is TRBV7-2, the J call TRBJ1-5; no clear D. V shed 1 base and J shed 0 bases, with 7 bases lying between them. Germline CDR1 and CDR2: SGHTA and FQGNSA. CDR3 size: 15 residues. CDR3 in DNA: TGTGCCAGCAGCTTAGATAGATTTAGCAATCAGCCCCAGCATTTT. It is translated as CASSLDRFSNQPQHF.

The chain employs TRBV7-2 and TRBJ1-4, with D uncertain. Trimming took 4 bases from V and 5 from J, leaving 11 bases between them. Germline-derived CDR1 and CDR2 are SGHTA and FQGNSA. The CDR3 extends over 14 amino acids. CDR3 in amino acids: CASSSFMGNEKLFF. CDR3 in DNA: TGTGCCAGCAGCTCCTTCATGGGGAATGAAAAACTGTTTTTT.